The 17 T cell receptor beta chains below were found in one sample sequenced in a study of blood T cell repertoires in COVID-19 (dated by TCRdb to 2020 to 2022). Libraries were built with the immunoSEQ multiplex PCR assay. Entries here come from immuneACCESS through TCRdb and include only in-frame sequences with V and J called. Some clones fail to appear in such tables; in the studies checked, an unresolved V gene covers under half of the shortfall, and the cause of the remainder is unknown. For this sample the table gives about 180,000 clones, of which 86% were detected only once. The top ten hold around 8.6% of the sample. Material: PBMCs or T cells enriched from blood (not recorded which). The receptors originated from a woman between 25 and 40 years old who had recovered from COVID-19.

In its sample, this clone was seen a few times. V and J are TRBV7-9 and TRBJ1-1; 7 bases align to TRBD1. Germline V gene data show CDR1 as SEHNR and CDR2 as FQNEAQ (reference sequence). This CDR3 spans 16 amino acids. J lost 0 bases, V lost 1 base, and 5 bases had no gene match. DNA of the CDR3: TGTGCCAGCAGCTTAGATGGGACAGCTTTGAACACTGAAGCTTTCTTT. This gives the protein CASSLDGTALNTEAFF. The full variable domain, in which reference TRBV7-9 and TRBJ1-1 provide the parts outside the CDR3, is DTGVSQNPRHKITKRGQNVTFRCDPISEHNRLYWYRQTLGQGPEFLTYFQNEAQLEKSRLLSDRFSAERPKGSFSTLEIQRTEQGDSAMYLCASSLDGTALNTEAFFGQGTRLTVV.

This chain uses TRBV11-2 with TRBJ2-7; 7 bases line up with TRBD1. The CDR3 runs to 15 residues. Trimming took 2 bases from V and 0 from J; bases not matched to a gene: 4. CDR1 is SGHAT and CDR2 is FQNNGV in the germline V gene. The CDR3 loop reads CASSLYRGVSYEQYF. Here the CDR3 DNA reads TGTGCCAGCAGCTTATACAGGGGTGTCTCCTACGAGCAGTACTTC.

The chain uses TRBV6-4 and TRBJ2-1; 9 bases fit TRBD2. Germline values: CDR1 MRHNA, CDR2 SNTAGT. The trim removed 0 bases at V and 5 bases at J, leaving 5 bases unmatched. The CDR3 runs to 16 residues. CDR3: CASSDSIAGDHNEQFF. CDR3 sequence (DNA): TGTGCCAGCAGTGACTCGATAGCGGGAGATCACAATGAGCAGTTCTTC.

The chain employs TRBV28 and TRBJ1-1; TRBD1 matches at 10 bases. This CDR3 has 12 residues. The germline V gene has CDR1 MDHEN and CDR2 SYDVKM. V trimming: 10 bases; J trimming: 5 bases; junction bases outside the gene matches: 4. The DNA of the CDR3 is TGTGCCATTCGGGACAGGGGAACTGAAGCTTTCTTT. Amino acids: CAIRDRGTEAFF.

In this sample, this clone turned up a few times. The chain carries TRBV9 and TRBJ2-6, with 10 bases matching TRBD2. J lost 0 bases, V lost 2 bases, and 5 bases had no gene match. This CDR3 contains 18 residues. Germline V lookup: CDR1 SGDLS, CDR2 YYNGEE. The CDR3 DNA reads TGTGCCAGCAGCGTCTGGACTAGCGGATCCTCTGGGGCCAACGTCCTGACTTTC. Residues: CASSVWTSGSSGANVLTF.

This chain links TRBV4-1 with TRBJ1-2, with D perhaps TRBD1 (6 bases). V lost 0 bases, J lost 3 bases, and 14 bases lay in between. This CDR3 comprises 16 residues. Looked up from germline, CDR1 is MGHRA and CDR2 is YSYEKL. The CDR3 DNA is TGCGCCAGCAGCCAAGATGATTCGAGGGGGTACTATGGCTACACCTTC. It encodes CASSQDDSRGYYGYTF.

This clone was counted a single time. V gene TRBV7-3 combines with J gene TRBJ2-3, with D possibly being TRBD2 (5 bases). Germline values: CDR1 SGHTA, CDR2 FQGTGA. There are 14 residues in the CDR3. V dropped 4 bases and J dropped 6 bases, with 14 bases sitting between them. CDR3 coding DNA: TGTGCCAGCAGCTCTAGCAACGGTGGGGATACGCAGTATTTT. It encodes CASSSSNGGDTQYF.

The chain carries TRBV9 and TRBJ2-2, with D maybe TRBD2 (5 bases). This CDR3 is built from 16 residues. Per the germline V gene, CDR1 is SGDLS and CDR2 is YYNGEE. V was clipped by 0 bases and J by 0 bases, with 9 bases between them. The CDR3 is CASSVAGWANTGELFF. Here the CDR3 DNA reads TGTGCCAGCAGCGTAGCGGGATGGGCGAACACCGGGGAGCTGTTTTTT.

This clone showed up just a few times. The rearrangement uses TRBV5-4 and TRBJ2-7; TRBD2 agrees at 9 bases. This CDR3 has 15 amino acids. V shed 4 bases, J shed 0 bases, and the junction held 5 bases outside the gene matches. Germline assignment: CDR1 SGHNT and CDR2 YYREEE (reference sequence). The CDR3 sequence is CASSQTSGSSYEQYF. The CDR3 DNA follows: TGTGCCAGCAGCCAGACTAGCGGTTCCTCCTACGAGCAGTACTTC.

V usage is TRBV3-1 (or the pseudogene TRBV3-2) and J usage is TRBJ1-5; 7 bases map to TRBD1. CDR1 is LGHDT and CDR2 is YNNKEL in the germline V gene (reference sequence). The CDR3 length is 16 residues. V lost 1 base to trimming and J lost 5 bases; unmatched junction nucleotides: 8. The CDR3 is CASSQGDSYLDQPQHF. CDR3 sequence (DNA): TGTGCCAGCAGCCAAGGGGACAGCTATTTGGATCAGCCCCAGCATTTT.

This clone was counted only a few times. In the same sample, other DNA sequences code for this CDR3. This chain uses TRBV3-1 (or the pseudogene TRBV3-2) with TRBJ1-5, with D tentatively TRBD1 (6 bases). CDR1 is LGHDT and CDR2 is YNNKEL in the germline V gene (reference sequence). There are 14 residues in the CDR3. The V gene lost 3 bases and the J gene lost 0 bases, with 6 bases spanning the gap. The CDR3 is CASSQGASNQPQHF. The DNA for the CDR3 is TGTGCCAGCAGCCAGGGGGCTAGCAATCAGCCCCAGCATTTT.

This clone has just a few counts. This CDR3 reads CASSQGRINYGYTF. CDR3 nucleotide sequence: TGTGCCAGCAGCCAAGGGCGGATAAACTATGGCTACACCTTC. V gene TRBV3-1 (or the pseudogene TRBV3-2) combines with J gene TRBJ1-2; D is undetermined. V was pared by 1 base and J by 2 bases, with 8 bases between. The CDR3 is made up of 14 amino acids. Germline V lookup: CDR1 LGHDT, CDR2 YNNKEL (reference sequence).

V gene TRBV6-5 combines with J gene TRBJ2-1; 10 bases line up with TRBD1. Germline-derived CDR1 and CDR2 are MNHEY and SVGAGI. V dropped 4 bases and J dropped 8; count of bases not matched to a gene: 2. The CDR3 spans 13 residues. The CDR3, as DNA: TGTGCCAGCAGTTGGACAGGGGGGGATGAGCAGTTCTTC. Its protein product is CASSWTGGDEQFF.

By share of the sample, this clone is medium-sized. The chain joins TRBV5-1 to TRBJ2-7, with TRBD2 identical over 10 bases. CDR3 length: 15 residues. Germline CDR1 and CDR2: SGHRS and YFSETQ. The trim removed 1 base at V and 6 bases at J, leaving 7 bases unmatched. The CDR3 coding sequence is TGCGCCAGCAGCTTGTCGCTAGCGGGAGACGGCGAGCAGTACTTC. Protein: CASSLSLAGDGEQYF.

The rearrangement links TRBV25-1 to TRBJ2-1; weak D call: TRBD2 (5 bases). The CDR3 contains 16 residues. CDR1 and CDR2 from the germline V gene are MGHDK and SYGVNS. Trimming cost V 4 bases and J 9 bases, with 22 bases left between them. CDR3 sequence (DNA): TGTGCCAGCAGTGGAGGGCTCTTGGGAGTCTCGGGTGAGCAGTTCTTC. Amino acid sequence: CASSGGLLGVSGEQFF.

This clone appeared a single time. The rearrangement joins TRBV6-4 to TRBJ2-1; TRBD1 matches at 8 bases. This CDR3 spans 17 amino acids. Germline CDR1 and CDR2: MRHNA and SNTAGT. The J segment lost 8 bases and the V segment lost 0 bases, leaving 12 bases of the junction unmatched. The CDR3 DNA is TGTGCCAGCAGTGACTCGGGTGGTGGACAGGGTCTCCATGAGCAGTTCTTC. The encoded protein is CASSDSGGGQGLHEQFF.

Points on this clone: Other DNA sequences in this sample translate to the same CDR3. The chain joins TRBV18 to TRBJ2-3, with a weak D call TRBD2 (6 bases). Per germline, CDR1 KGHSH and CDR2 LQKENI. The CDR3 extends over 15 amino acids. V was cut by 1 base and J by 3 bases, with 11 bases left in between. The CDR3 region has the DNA TGTGCCAGCTCACCACAGGCAGGGAGGACAGATACGCAGTATTTT. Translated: CASSPQAGRTDTQYF.